Reported below is one T cell receptor (beta chain). This table comes from immunoSEQ multiplex PCR, and its TCRdb copy is limited to in-frame clones, with some not included. The table has about 68,000 clones, under 98% seen once. The data belong to a study of technical replicates of blood from a handful of donors. Germline CDR1 and CDR2: SEHNR and FQNEAQ (reference sequence). The CDR3 sequence is 13 residues long. V was shortened by 1 base and J by 8 bases, with 9 bases between the two germline ends. Source material: T cells isolated from PBMCs. This receptor was obtained from a human donor in good health. The gene calls are TRBV7-9 and TRBJ2-1; D is perhaps TRBD2 (6 bases). CDR3: CASSLGLEYEQFF. As DNA, the CDR3 is TGTGCCAGCAGCTTAGGACTAGAATATGAGCAGTTCTTC.